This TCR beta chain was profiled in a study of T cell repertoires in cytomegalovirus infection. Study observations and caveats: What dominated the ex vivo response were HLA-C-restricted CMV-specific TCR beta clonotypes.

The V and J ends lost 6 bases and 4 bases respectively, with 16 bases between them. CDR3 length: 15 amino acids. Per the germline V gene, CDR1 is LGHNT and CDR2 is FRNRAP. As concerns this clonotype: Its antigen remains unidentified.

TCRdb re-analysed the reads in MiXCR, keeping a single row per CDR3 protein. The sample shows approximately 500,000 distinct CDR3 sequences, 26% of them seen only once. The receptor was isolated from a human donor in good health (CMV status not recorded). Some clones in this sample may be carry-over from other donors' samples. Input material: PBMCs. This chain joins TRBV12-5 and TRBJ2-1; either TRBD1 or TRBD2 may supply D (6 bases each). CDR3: CASGPRGVGYNEQFF. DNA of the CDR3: TGTGCTAGTGGCCCTAGGGGGGTGGGGTACAATGAGCAGTTCTTC.